What follows describes a single T cell receptor (beta chain). Its antigen is as yet unknown. This sample is drawn from a study of T cells in localized non-small cell lung cancer. Study-level points and caveats: Clonality peaked in uninvolved adjacent lung rather than tumor. Sequencing involved a lone tumor region, leaving heterogeneity possible.

Data came from immunoSEQ multiplex PCR; TCRdb stores just in-frame clones and leaves some out. The sample contains 30,000 or so clones, around 90% of which appear only once. Source: peripheral blood mononuclear cells, taken before any cancer treatment. This receptor was taken from a woman aged 40-69 years with stage III lung adenocarcinoma.

The CDR3 DNA follows: TGTGCCATTGACCGTCTCAACGGTGAGCCCCAGCATTTT. The encoded protein is CAIDRLNGEPQHF. The chain employs TRBV28 and TRBJ1-5; no firm D call. V lost 10 bases and J 8 bases, leaving 18 bases between the germline ends. This CDR3 has 13 amino acids. Germline-derived CDR1 and CDR2 are MDHEN and SYDVKM. Using reference TRBV28 and TRBJ1-5 for the parts outside the CDR3, the full variable domain is DVKVTQSSRYLVKRTGEKVFLECVQDMDHENMFWYRQDPGLGLRLIYFSYDVKMKEKGDIPEGYSVSREKKERFSLILESASTNQTSMYLCAIDRLNGEPQHFGDGTRLSIL.